This TCR beta chain was sequenced for a study of vaccination effects on CD4 cells after COVID-19. Peptide-pool stimulation followed by sequencing identified expanded antigen-specific CD4+ clonotypes in the ViraFEST assay. CD4+ T cells were isolated after 10 days of culture. Having tested negative for nucleocapsid antibodies, the vaccine recipients showed no prior SARS-CoV-2 infection. Supplemented with around 9.6 IU/ml IL-2 and roughly 10 ug/ml peptides, about 2 million PBMC per well were kept in culture. A word on this clone: The antigen remains undetermined.

This CDR3 contains 13 residues. Trimming shortened V by 7 bases and J by 3 bases, and 12 bases separated the two germline ends. Germline CDR1 is SNHLY and CDR2 is FYNNEI. TCRdb keeps only in-frame clones here, not all; method: immunoSEQ multiplex PCR. In the table there are tens of thousands of clones, 65% to 85% of which are singletons. Overall study results and limits: Substantial clonal contraction characterized both infection- and vaccine-induced clones late after vaccination.

The TCR was taken from a human donor who received a COVID-19 vaccine. The genes are TRBV2 and TRBJ2-5, with D perhaps TRBD1 or TRBD2 (7 bases each). Material: CD4+ T cells from PBMCs cultured with HCoV-NL63 spike peptides, obtained before COVID-19 vaccination. The CDR3 sequence is CASTTGREETQYF. The CDR3 DNA reads TGTGCCAGCACGACAGGGAGGGAAGAGACCCAGTACTTC.